This TCR beta chain emerged from a study of OX40 agonist ivuxolimab in advanced cancers. In the study overall: Ivuxolimab, which targeted the costimulatory receptor OX40 (CD134), was an agonistic, fully human IgG2 monoclonal antibody. Intravenous ivuxolimab was administered to patients every 2 weeks at six dose levels: 0.01, 0.1, 0.3, 1.5, 3 and 10 mg/kg. Among the roughly 52 dose-escalation patients, 19 had hepatocellular carcinoma, roughly 15 melanoma, 9 renal cell carcinoma and 9 head and neck cancer. A male proportion of around 83% and a mean age of approximately 55 years, ranging from roughly 23 to 80, were recorded for the dose-escalation cohort. Patients were allowed to have had prior anti-PD-1, anti-PD-L1 or anti-CTLA-4 therapy, and about 40% of the dose-escalation patients had been treated with checkpoint inhibitors. Partial responses were achieved by three dose-escalation patients, of whom one had hepatocellular carcinoma and two had cutaneous melanoma. Peripheral TCRbeta sequencing aimed to test whether ivuxolimab altered TCR sequence diversity and caused clonal T-cell expansion. The paper describes the monotherapy dose-escalation part (N ≈ 49 patients) of the phase I trial of ivuxolimab. Summary of the overall study and its limitations: After ivuxolimab, CD8+ T cells had more expanded clones than CD4+ T cells on average. The antigen specificity of the clonally expanded peripheral T cells was not determined. In the 0.1-3.0 mg/kg groups, partial responders were among the patients with the lowest normalized peripheral clonal expansion, particularly in CD8+ T cells. Low levels of normalized T-cell clonal expansion were also seen in some patients who did not respond. At doses of 0.1 to 3.0 mg/kg, clonal expansion of both CD4+ and CD8+ blood T cells was observed from baseline to week 6.

Genomic DNA was isolated from the sorted cells so that the TCRbeta CDR3 region could be sequenced. The immunoSEQ Assay was used for sequencing of TCRbeta CDR3 regions. Not all clones reach the TCRdb copy of this immuneACCESS table, which keeps in-frame sequences only. Checked studies attribute under half of the gap to unresolved V genes and leave the rest unexplained. This sample comprises some 76,000 clones, around 86% of them detected only once. Under 0.8% of the sample comes from the top ten. The trial excluded patients who had a history of autoimmune disease or were on systemic immunosuppression. Peripheral blood for TCR sequencing was collected from all dose cohorts at baseline, on cycle 4 day 1, and on cycle 7 day 1. Samples came from an open-label, multicenter, first-in-human phase I dose-escalation trial of ivuxolimab. Adults with locally advanced or metastatic head and neck squamous cell, hepatocellular, melanoma or renal cell carcinoma were enrolled in the trial. Before TCR sequencing, CD4+ T cells and CD8+ T cells were sorted from peripheral blood as separate populations.

Including cysteine and phenylalanine, the CDR3 has 14 amino acids. Just CDR3 DNA is preserved here, 42 bases in frame from base 1. Looking up the germline V gene (reference sequence) yields CDR1 MNHEY and CDR2 SMNVEV. Trimming takes 8 bases from V and 3 bases from J, and the germline ends sit 16 bases apart. To note about this clone: The specificity of this receptor is unknown. Within one base of it there is no much larger clone, and no base qualities were kept.

Source: CD4+ or CD8+ T cells sorted from blood, taken in a trial of the OX40 agonist ivuxolimab. This TCR was sampled from an adult with an advanced solid tumor such as melanoma, head and neck, liver or kidney cancer. Rearrangement joined TRBV27 to TRBJ1-2, and TRBD1 may be the D gene, going by 6 matching bases. CDR3 region: CASGERAGDYGYTF. Read as DNA, the sequence is TGTGCCAGCGGGGAACGGGCAGGGGACTATGGCTACACCTTC.